This TCR beta chain is drawn from a study of radiotherapy plus CTLA-4 blockade in lung cancer. Profiled with immunoSEQ multiplex PCR; TCRdb holds only in-frame clones, not every one. This sample yields roughly 50,000 clones, of which more than 70% are seen a single time; 6% to 8.5% belongs to the top ten. The CDR3 consists of 11 residues. V was shortened by 5 bases and J by 8 bases, with 9 bases between the two germline ends. Looked up from germline, CDR1 is SEHNR and CDR2 is FQNEAQ (reference sequence). Material: peripheral blood, obtained from a patient treated with radiotherapy plus ipilimumab. The sequence came from a human donor with non-small cell lung cancer whose response to radiotherapy plus ipilimumab could not be evaluated. The chain joins TRBV7-9 to TRBJ1-2; the D is unclear. CDR3 nucleotide sequence: TGTGCCAGCAGCCCTTCCCTAGGCTACACCTTC. It is translated as CASSPSLGYTF.